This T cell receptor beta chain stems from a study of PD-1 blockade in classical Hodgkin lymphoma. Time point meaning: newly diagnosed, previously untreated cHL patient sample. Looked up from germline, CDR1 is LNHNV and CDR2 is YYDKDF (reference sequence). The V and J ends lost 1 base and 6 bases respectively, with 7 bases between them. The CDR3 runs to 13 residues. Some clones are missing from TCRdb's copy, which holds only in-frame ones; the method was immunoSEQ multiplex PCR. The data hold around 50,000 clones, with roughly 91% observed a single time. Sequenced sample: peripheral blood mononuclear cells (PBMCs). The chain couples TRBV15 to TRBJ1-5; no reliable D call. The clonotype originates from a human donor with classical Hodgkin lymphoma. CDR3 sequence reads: CATSRATGQPQHF. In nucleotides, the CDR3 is TGTGCCACCAGCAGAGCAACGGGTCAGCCCCAGCATTTT.